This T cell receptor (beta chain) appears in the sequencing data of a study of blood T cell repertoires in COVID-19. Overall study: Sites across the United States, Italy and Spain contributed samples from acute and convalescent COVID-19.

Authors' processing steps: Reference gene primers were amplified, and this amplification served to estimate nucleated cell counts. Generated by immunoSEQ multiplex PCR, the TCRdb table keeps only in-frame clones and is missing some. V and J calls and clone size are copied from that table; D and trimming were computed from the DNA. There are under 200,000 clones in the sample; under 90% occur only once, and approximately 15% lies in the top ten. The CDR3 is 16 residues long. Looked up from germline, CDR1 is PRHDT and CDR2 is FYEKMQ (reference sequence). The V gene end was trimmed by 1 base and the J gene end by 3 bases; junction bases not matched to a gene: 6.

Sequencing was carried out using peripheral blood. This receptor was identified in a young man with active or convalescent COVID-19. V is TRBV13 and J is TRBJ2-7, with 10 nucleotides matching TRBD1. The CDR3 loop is CASSLERGTGVYEQYF. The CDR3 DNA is TGTGCCAGCAGCTTAGAGCGCGGGACAGGGGTCTACGAGCAGTACTTC.